Below, 13 T cell receptor beta chains from the same sample are listed, as sequenced in a study of blood T cell repertoires in COVID-19. Clones were read by immunoSEQ multiplex PCR, and TCRdb kept only the in-frame ones, dropping some. This table holds about 260,000 clones, more than 75% found once. The sample was peripheral blood. All receptors derive from a woman aged 45-65 years with acute or convalescent COVID-19.

The genes are TRBV19 and TRBJ2-1; 7 bases match TRBD1. The CDR3 runs 14 residues. The germline V gene encodes CDR1 LNHDA and CDR2 SQIVND (reference sequence). With 10 bases clipped from V and 2 bases from J, the junction kept 8 bases outside the gene matches. The CDR3 reads CAIATGTAYNEQFF. CDR3 nucleotide sequence: TGTGCCATTGCTACCGGGACAGCCTACAATGAGCAGTTCTTC.

J is TRBJ2-1 and V is TRBV7-3; 7 positions agree with TRBD2. CDR3 size: 15 residues. The ends lost 0 bases at V and 9 bases at J; junction bases unmatched: 8. Germline CDR1 SGHTA, CDR2 FQGTGA. Here the CDR3 reads CASSLTLAGVGEQFF. DNA of the CDR3: TGTGCCAGCAGCTTAACGTTGGCGGGAGTTGGTGAGCAGTTCTTC.

The chain combines TRBV5-1 with TRBJ2-7; the match to TRBD2 covers 7 bases. The CDR3 consists of 19 residues. The V gene's germline CDR1 is SGHRS and CDR2 YFSETQ. V lost 4 bases, J lost 4 bases, and 23 bases stayed unmatched. DNA for the CDR3: TGCGCCAGCAGCCGGGGAACTAGCGATATCCGCTTAGCGGGTTACGAGCAGTACTTC. It yields the protein CASSRGTSDIRLAGYEQYF.

The CDR3 DNA follows: TGCGCCAGCACCGGGGGGGACACCGCGAACACCGGGGAGCTGTTTTTT. Translating it yields CASTGGDTANTGELFF. The chain links TRBV5-1 to TRBJ2-2; 8 bases agree with TRBD2. With V trimmed by 6 bases and J by 0 bases, 7 bases remained unmatched. The CDR3 is made up of 16 amino acids. Germline loops: CDR1 SGHRS, CDR2 YFSETQ.

The chain carries TRBV4-2 and TRBJ1-1; D possibly corresponds to TRBD1 (5 bases). The V gene's germline CDR1 is LGHNA and CDR2 YNFKEQ. The CDR3 runs to 18 residues. V was pared by 0 bases and J by 3 bases, with 20 bases between. Here the CDR3 reads CASSQDLRGIRADTEAFF. The CDR3 coding sequence is TGTGCCAGCAGCCAAGACCTGCGGGGGATCAGGGCAGACACTGAAGCTTTCTTT.

The chain recombines TRBV28 with TRBJ2-6; a weak D match, TRBD1 (5 bases). The CDR3 extends over 14 amino acids. CDR1 is MDHEN, CDR2 SYDVKM, per germline. Trimming stripped 4 bases from V and 2 bases from J, with 6 bases between. Here the CDR3 DNA reads TGTGCCAGCAGTTACAGGACTGGGGCCAACGTCCTGACTTTC. Amino acid sequence: CASSYRTGANVLTF.

This clone was detected only a few times. The V call is TRBV4-1, the J call TRBJ2-7, with TRBD1 identical over 8 bases. The length of the CDR3 is 19 residues. Trimming removed 0 bases from V and 2 bases from J; junction bases left unmatched: 15. CDR1 and CDR2 from the germline V gene are MGHRA and YSYEKL. In DNA form, the CDR3 reads TGCGCCAGCAGCCAAGAGGTGGCCGGGACAGGTAACCACCCCTACGAGCAGTACTTC. Amino acids: CASSQEVAGTGNHPYEQYF.

The chain combines TRBV9 with TRBJ1-5; D gene unclear. The germline V gene has CDR1 SGDLS and CDR2 YYNGEE. The CDR3 sequence is 14 residues long. Between the trimmed V and J ends, which lost 3 bases and 4 bases, there was a span of 11 bases. The CDR3 DNA follows: TGTGCCAGCAGCGGTACGCTCGGTAATCAGCCCCAGCATTTT. Protein product: CASSGTLGNQPQHF.

This chain connects TRBV24-1 to TRBJ2-1; a possible D gene is TRBD2 (6 bases). CDR1 is KGHDR, CDR2 SFDVKD, per germline. Between the trimmed V and J ends, which lost 3 bases and 3 bases, there was a span of 11 bases. CDR3 size: 15 residues. CDR3 amino acids: CATSDSGFGYNEQFF. CDR3 nucleotide sequence: TGTGCCACCAGTGATAGCGGGTTCGGCTACAATGAGCAGTTCTTC.

With regard to this clone: One end of the junction is discordant with germline, which a read error may explain. The J gene is TRBJ2-7, the V gene TRBV7-7, with D possibly matching TRBD2 (5 bases). The CDR3 extends over 13 amino acids. Germline V gene data show CDR1 as SSHAT and CDR2 as FNYEAQ (reference sequence). The CDR3 coding sequence is TGTGCTAGCAGCTTAGACTACAACCACGAGCAGTACTTC. It is translated as CASSLDYNHEQYF.

The V call is TRBV29-1, the J call TRBJ1-1; weak D call: TRBD1 (5 bases). This CDR3 has 10 residues. Germline CDR1 reads SQVTM; CDR2 reads ANQGSEA. V lost 2 bases to trimming and J lost 11 bases, with 9 bases between them. CDR3 sequence (DNA): TGCAGCGTTGAATCGGGGGACGCTTTCTTT. Translating gives CSVESGDAFF.

In this sample, this clone turned up once. V usage is TRBV6-4 and J usage is TRBJ2-6; tentative D call: TRBD2 (5 bases). Looked up from germline, CDR1 is MRHNA and CDR2 is SNTAGT. The CDR3 runs 16 residues. Deletions cut 2 bases from V and 0 bases from J, with 8 bases between. The CDR3 loop reads CASSDMSGSGANVLTF. The CDR3, as DNA: TGTGCCAGCAGTGACATGAGCGGCTCTGGGGCCAACGTCCTGACTTTC.

Only a few counts were recorded for this clone. The chain links TRBV29-1 to TRBJ1-3, with a weak D call TRBD1 (5 bases). The CDR3 covers 14 residues. Germline V gene sequence: CDR1 SQVTM, CDR2 ANQGSEA. With 4 bases removed from V and 4 bases from J, the gap between germline ends came to 14 bases. As DNA, the CDR3 is TGCAGCGTTGGGAGGGGCTCGGGAGGAAACACCATATATTTT. It specifies CSVGRGSGGNTIYF.